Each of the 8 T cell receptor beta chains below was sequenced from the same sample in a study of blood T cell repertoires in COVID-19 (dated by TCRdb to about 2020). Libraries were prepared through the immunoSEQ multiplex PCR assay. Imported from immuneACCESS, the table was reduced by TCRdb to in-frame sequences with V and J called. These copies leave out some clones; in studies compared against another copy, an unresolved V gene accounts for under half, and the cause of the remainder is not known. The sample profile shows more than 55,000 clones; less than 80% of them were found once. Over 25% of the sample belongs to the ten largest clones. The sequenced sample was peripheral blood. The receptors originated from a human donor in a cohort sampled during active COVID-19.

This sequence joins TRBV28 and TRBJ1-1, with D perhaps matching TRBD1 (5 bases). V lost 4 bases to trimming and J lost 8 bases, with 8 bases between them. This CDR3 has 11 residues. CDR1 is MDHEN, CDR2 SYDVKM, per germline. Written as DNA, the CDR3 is TGTGCCAGCAGTTCAAGGGGCGAAGCTTTCTTT. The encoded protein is CASSSRGEAFF. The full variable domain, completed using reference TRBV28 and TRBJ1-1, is DVKVTQSSRYLVKRTGEKVFLECVQDMDHENMFWYRQDPGLGLRLIYFSYDVKMKEKGDIPEGYSVSREKKERFSLILESASTNQTSMYLCASSSRGEAFFGQGTRLTVV.

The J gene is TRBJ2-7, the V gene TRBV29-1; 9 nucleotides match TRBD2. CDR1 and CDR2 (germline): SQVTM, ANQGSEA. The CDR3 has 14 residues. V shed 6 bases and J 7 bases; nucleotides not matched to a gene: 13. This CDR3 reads CSVRTAGGPREQYF. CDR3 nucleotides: TGCAGCGTCAGGACGGCGGGAGGGCCCAGGGAGCAGTACTTC.

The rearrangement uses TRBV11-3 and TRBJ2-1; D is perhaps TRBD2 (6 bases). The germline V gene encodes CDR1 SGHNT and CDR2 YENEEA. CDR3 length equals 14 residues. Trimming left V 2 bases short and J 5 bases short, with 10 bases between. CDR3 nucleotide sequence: TGTGCCAGCAGCTTATTACTAGCTGACAATGAGCAGTTCTTC. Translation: CASSLLLADNEQFF.

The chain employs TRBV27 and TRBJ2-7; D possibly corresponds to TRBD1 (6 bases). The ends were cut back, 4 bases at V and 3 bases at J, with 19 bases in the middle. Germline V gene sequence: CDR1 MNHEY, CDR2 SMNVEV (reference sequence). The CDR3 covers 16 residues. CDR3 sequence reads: CASSSIFGGILYEQYF. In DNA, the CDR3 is TGTGCCAGCAGTTCAATCTTTGGGGGCATTCTCTACGAGCAGTACTTC.

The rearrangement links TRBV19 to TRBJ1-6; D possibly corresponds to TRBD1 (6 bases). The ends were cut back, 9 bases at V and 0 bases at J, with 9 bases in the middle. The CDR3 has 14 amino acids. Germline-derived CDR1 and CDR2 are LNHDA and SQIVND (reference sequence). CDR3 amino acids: CASQGSSYNSPLHF. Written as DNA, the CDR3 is TGTGCCAGCCAGGGGTCCTCCTATAATTCACCCCTCCACTTT.

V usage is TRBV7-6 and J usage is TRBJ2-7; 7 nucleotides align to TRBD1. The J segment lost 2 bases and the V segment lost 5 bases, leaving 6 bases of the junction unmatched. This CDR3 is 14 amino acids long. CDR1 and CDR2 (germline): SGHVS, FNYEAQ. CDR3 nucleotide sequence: TGTGCCAGCAGCCCGACAGGGCCCCCCTACGAGCAGTACTTC. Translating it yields CASSPTGPPYEQYF.

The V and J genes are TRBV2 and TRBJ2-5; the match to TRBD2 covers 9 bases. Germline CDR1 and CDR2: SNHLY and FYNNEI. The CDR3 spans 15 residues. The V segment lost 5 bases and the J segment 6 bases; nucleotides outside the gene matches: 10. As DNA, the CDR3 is TGTGCCAGCAGTAGACTAGCGGTCTTATCCCAGACCCAGTACTTC. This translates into CASSRLAVLSQTQYF.

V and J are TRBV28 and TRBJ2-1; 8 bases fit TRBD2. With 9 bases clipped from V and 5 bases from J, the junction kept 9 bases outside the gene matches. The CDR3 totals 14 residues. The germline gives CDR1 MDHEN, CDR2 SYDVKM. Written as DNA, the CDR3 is TGTGCCAGTATGAGAAGCGGGAGCAACAATGAGCAGTTCTTC. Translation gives CASMRSGSNNEQFF.